The T cell receptor beta chain described here comes from a study of cytomegalovirus exposure and HLA in healthy donors. Broader study findings: The classifier, whose performance was assessed in both the original and validation cohorts, reportedly diagnosed cytomegalovirus status with high specificity and sensitivity. The investigators catalogued 164 TCR beta chains as cytomegalovirus-associated.

As for this clone: Its antigen remains unidentified.

The CDR3 length is 15 residues. Germline V gene data show CDR1 as SGHNT and CDR2 as YYREEE (reference sequence). V was pared by 6 bases and J by 4 bases, with 6 bases of the junction left unmatched. Sequencing used immunoSEQ multiplex PCR; TCRdb keeps in-frame clones, though not all of them. Of roughly 250,000 clones in the sample, 75% to 90% were seen once. The donors were part of the validation cohort of some 120 subjects. That cohort was separate from the first cohort, which comprised fewer than 800 subjects. Sequences were obtained from PBMCs. This clonotype was obtained from a woman in her twenties or thirties in good health and CMV-seropositive. This chain joins TRBV5-4 and TRBJ2-1; 11 bases map to TRBD2. The CDR3 coding sequence is TGTGCCAGCAACTTCAGACTAGCGGGATACAATGAGCAGTTCTTC. This encodes CASNFRLAGYNEQFF.